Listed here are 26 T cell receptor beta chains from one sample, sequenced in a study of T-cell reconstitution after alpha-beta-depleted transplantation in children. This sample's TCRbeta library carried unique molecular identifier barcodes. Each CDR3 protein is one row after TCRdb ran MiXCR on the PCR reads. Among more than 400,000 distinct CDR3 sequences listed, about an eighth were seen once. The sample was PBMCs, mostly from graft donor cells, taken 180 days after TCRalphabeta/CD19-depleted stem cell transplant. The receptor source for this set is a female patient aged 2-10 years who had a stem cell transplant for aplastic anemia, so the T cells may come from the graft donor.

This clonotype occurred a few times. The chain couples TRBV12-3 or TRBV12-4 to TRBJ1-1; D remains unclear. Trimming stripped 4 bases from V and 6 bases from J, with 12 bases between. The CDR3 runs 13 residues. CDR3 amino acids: CASSSTPSPEAFF. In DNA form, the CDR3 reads TGTGCCAGCAGTTCGACCCCGTCCCCTGAAGCTTTCTTT.

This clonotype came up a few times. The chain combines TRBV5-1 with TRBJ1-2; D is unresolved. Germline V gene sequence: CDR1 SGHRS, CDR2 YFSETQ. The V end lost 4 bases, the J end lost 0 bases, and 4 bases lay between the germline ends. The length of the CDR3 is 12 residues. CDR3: CASSGANYGYTF. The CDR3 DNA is TGCGCCAGCAGCGGGGCTAACTATGGCTACACCTTC.

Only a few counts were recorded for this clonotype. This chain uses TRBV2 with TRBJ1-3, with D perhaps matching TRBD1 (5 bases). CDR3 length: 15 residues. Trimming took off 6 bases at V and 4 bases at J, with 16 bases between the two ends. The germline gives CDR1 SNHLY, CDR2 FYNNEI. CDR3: CASRASGVAGNTIYF. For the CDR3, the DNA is TGTGCCAGCAGGGCGTCGGGGGTCGCGGGAAACACCATATATTTT.

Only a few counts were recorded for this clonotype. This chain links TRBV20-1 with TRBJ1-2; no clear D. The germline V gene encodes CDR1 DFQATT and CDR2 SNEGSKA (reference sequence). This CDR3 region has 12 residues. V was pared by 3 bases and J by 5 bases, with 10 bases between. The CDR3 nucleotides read TGCAGTGCTAGTGTGGTGCAGTATGGCTACACCTTC. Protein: CSASVVQYGYTF.

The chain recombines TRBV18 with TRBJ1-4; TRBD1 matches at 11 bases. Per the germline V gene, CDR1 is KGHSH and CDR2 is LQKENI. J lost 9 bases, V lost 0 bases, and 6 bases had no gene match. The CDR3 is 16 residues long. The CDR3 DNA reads TGTGCCAGCTCACCACCGCGATGGACAGGGGGCCAAAAACTGTTTTTT. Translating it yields CASSPPRWTGGQKLFF.

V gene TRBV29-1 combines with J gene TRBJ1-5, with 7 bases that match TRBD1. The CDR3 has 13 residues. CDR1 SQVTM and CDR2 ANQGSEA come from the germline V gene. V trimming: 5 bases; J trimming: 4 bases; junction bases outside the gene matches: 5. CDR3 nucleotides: TGCAGCGTTCGACAGGGTGGAAATCAGCCCCAGCATTTT. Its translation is CSVRQGGNQPQHF.

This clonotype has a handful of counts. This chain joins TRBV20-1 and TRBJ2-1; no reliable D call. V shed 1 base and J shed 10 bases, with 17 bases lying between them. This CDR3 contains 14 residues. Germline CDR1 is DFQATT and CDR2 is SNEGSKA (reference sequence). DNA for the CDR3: TGCAGTGCTAGAGGACTGTCAATGATGGAAGAGCAGTTCTTC. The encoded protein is CSARGLSMMEEQFF.

In DNA, the CDR3 is TGTGCCAGCATCCCGGGAGAGGCTAACTATGGCTACACCTTC. The encoded protein is CASIPGEANYGYTF. J is TRBJ1-2 and V is TRBV7-9; D gene uncertain. Germline values: CDR1 SEHNR, CDR2 FQNEAQ (reference sequence). Deletions cut 7 bases from V and 0 bases from J, with 12 bases between. CDR3 length: 14 residues.

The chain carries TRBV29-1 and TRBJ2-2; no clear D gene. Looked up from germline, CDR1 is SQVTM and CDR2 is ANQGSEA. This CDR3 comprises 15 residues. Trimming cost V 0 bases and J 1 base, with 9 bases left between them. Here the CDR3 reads CSVEDRGRNTGELFF. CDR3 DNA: TGCAGCGTTGAAGATCGCGGAAGGAACACCGGGGAGCTGTTTTTT.

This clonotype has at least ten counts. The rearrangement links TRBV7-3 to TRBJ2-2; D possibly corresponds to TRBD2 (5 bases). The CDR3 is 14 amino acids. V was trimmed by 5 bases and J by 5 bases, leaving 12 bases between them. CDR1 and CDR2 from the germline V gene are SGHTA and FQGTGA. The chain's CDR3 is CASSPTGLTGELFF. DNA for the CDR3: TGTGCCAGCAGCCCCACCGGACTTACCGGGGAGCTGTTTTTT. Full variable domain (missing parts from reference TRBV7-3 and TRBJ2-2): GAGVSQTPSNKVTEKGKYVELRCDPISGHTALYWYRQSLGQGPEFLIYFQGTGAADDSGLPNDRFFAVRPEGSVSTLKIQRTERGDSAVYLCASSPTGLTGELFFGEGSRLTVL.

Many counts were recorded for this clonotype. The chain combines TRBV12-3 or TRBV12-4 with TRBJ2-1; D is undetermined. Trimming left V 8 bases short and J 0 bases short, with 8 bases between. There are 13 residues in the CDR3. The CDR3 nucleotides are TGTGCCAGCGGGTTGAGCTCCTACAATGAGCAGTTCTTC. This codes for CASGLSSYNEQFF.

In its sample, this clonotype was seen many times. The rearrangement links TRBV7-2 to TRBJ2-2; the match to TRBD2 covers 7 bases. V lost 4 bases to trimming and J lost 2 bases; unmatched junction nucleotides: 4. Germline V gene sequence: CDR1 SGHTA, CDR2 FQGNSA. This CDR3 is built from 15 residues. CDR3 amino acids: CASSSRTRNTGELFF. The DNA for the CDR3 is TGTGCCAGCAGCTCCAGGACTAGAAACACCGGGGAGCTGTTTTTT. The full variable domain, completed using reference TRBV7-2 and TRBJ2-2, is GAGVSQSPSNKVTEKGKDVELRCDPISGHTALYWYRQSLGQGLEFLIYFQGNSAPDKSGLPSDRFSAERTGGSVSTLTIQRTQQEDSAVYLCASSSRTRNTGELFFGEGSRLTVL.

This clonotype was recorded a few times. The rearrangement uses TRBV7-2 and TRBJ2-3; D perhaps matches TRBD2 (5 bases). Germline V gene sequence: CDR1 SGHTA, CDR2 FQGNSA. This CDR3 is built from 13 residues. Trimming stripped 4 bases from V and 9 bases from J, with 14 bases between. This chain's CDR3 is CASSSHPEETQYF. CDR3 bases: TGTGCCAGCAGCTCCCACCCGGAGGAAACGCAGTATTTT.

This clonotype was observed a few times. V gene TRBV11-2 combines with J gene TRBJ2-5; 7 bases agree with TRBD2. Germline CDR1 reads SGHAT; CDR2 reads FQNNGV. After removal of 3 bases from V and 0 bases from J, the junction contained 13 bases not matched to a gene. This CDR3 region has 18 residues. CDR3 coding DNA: TGTGCCAGCAGCTTGGGCGGGGCTAGCGGTCCGTACCAAGAGACCCAGTACTTC. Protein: CASSLGGASGPYQETQYF.

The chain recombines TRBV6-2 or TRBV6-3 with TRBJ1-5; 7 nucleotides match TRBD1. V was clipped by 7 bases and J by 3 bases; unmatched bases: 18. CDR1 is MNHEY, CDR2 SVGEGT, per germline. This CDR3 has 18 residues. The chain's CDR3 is CASNRGGAGKGLNQPQHF. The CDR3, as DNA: TGTGCCAGCAACAGAGGGGGCGCAGGAAAGGGGCTCAATCAGCCCCAGCATTTT.

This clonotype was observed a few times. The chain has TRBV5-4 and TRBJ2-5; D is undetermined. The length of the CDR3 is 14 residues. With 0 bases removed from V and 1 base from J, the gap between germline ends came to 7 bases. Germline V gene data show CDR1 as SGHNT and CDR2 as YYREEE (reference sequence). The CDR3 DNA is TGTGCCAGCAGCTTGGTGGCATCCCAAGAGACCCAGTACTTC. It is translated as CASSLVASQETQYF.

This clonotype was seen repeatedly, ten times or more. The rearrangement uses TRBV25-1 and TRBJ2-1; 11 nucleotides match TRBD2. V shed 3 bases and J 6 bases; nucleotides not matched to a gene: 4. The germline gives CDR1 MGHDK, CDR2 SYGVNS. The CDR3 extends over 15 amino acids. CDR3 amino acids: CASSDSGRGGNEQFF. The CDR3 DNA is TGTGCCAGCAGTGATAGCGGGAGGGGAGGCAATGAGCAGTTCTTC.

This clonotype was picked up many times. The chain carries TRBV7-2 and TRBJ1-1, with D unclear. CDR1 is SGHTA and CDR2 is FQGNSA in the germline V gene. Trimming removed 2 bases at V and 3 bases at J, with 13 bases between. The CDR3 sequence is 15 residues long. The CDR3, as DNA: TGTGCCAGCAGCTTATCATCGTGGGCATACACTGAAGCTTTCTTT. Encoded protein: CASSLSSWAYTEAFF.

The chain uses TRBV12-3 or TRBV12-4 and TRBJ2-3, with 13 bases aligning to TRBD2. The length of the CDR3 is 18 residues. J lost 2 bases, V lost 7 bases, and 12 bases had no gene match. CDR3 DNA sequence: TGTGCCAGCACTGGACTAGCGGGAGTGGGGGGTTTCACAGATACGCAGTATTTT. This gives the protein CASTGLAGVGGFTDTQYF.

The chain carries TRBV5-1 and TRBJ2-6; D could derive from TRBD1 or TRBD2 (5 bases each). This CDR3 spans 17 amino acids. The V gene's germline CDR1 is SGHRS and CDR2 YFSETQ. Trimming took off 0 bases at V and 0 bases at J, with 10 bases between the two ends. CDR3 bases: TGCGCCAGCAGCTTGGAGGGACGGGACTCTGGGGCCAACGTCCTGACTTTC. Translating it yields CASSLEGRDSGANVLTF. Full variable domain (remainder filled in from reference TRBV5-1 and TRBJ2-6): KAGVTQTPRYLIKTRGQQVTLSCSPISGHRSVSWYQQTPGQGLQFLFEYFSETQRNKGNFPGRFSGRQFSNSRSEMNVSTLELGDSALYLCASSLEGRDSGANVLTFGAGSRLTVL.

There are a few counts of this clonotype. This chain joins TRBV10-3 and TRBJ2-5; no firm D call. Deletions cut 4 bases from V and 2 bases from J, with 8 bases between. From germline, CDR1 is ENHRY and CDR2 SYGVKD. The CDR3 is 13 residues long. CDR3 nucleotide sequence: TGTGCCATCAGTGGGGCAGTACAAGAGACCCAGTACTTC. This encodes CAISGAVQETQYF.

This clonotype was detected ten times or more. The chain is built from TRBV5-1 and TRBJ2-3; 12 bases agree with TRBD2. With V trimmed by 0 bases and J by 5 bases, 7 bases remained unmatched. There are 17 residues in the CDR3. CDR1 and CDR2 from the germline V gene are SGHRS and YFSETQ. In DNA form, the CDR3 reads TGCGCCAGCAGCTTGGGCGGACTAGCGGGGCAGGGAGATACGCAGTATTTT. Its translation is CASSLGGLAGQGDTQYF.

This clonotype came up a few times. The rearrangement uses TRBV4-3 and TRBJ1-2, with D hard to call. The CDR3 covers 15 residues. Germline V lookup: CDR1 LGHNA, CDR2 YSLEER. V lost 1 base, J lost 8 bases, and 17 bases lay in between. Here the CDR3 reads CASSQGPSTLNGYTF. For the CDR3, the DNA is TGCGCCAGCAGCCAAGGTCCCAGCACCCTTAACGGCTACACCTTC.

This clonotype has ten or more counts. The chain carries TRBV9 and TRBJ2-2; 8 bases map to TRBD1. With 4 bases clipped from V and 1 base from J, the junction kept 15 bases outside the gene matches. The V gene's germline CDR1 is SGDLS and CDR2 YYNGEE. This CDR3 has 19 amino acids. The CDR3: CASSKEGPRGPGNTGELFF. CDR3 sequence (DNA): TGTGCCAGCAGCAAGGAGGGCCCCAGGGGGCCGGGGAACACCGGGGAGCTGTTTTTT.

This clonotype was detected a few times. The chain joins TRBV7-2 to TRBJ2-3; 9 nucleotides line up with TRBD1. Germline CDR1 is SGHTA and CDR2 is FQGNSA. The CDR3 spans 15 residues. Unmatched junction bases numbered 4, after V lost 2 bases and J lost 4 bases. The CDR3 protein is CASSLRDRDADTQYF. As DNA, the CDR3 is TGTGCCAGCAGCTTAAGGGACAGGGATGCAGATACGCAGTATTTT.

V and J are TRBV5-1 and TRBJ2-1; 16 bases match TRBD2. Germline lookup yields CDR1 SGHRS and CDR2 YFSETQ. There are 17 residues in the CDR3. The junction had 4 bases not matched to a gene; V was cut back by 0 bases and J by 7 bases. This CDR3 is CASSLAGTSGRGNEQFF. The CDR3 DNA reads TGCGCCAGCAGCTTGGCCGGGACTAGCGGGAGGGGAAATGAGCAGTTCTTC.